The clone carrying this T cell receptor beta chain showed up just a few times. Its antigen is unidentified. CDR3 length equals 16 residues. V was cut by 4 bases and J by 1 base, with 16 bases left in between. CDR1 and CDR2 from the germline V gene are LGHDT and YNNKEL (reference sequence). Libraries for TCR beta were made by quantitative 5'-RACE with molecular barcodes. TCRdb reprocessed the 5' RACE reads with MiXCR, giving one entry per CDR3 protein. The sample has over 130,000 distinct CDR3 sequences, 44% seen once. These data originate in a study of CD8 T cells in ankylosing spondylitis. Broader study findings: In ankylosing spondylitis patients, matched synovial fluid reportedly showed significant enrichment of disease-linked clones. One TCR beta motif, made up of roughly 8 highly homologous variants, appeared characteristic of ankylosing spondylitis blood. Disease-linked clones, CD8+, were relatively rare in peripheral blood.

The chain has TRBV3-1 and TRBJ2-5; weak D call: TRBD2 (6 bases). The TCR sequence derives from a male donor with ankylosing spondylitis. The sequencing input was synovial fluid, either unsorted or a sorted T cell fraction (not recorded which). The CDR3 sequence: CASSPRTTDLQETQYF. CDR3 sequence (DNA): TGTGCCAGCAGCCCCCGGACTACCGACCTCCAAGAGACCCAGTACTTC.